This T cell receptor beta chain was identified in a study of T cell changes during pregnancy in multiple sclerosis. V was pared by 2 bases and J by 5 bases, with 10 bases between. Germline CDR1 SGHKS, CDR2 YYEKEE (reference sequence). This CDR3 comprises 13 residues. Method: immunoSEQ multiplex PCR; TCRdb's copy keeps in-frame clones and lacks some. The sample gives 55,000 to 80,000 clones, 85% to 90% of which show up once; 9% to 9.5% is in the top ten. The V gene is TRBV5-5, the J gene TRBJ1-1; D uncertain. The specimen was peripheral blood, collected after pregnancy. The clonotype comes from a female donor in good health, enrolled as a control in a pregnancy study. CDR3 coding DNA: TGTGCCAGCAGCTTTGGTCCGGGTACTGAAGCTTTCTTT. The encoded protein is CASSFGPGTEAFF.